This TCR beta chain emerged from a study of beta chain features in type 1 diabetes. Findings of the study overall: In every one of the four CD4+ subsets, TCRB CDR3s were moderately but significantly shorter in Type 1 diabetes patients. For patients, the naive, central memory and Treg TCRB repertoires appeared more alike than for healthy donors.

Comment on this clone: Its cognate antigen is unknown.

V was shortened by 0 bases and J by 4 bases, with 13 bases between the two germline ends. CDR3 length: 16 residues. From germline, CDR1 is SGHNT and CDR2 YYREEE (reference sequence). Sequenced material consisted of expressed TCRB transcripts (all of the isolated RNA was reverse transcribed). Assay: immunoSEQ multiplex PCR; the TCRdb copy retains only in-frame clones and omits some. Among a few hundred thousand clones, approximately 25% were seen once, and the ten largest hold approximately 0.011%. The chain has TRBV5-4 and TRBJ2-2, with D perhaps TRBD2 (5 bases). The clonotype was recovered from a woman in her twenties or thirties with type 1 diabetes. What was sequenced was naive CD4+ T cells from blood. CDR3 nucleotides: TGTGCCAGCAGCTTGGGGGAGCGGCGGTTCACCGGGGAGCTGTTTTTT. Protein product: CASSLGERRFTGELFF.